This T cell receptor (beta chain) was retrieved from a study of cytomegalovirus exposure and HLA in healthy donors. Germline CDR1 SGHRS, CDR2 YFSETQ. V trimming: 0 bases; J trimming: 4 bases; junction bases outside the gene matches: 4. This CDR3 has 15 residues. The PCR was carried out with 60 Vbeta primers and 13 Jbeta primers. Some clones are missing from TCRdb's copy, which holds only in-frame ones; the method was immunoSEQ multiplex PCR. The sample records some 86,000 clones, roughly 80% being singletons. This clonotype was obtained from a woman aged 40-49 years in good health and CMV-seropositive. The sample consisted of PBMCs. The chain combines TRBV5-1 with TRBJ1-3; TRBD1 aligns across 7 bases. CDR3 nucleotide sequence: TGCGCCAGCAGCTTGGCCACGGGACAGGGAAACACCATATATTTT. As protein: CASSLATGQGNTIYF.